The sequence of this T cell receptor (beta chain) was determined in a study of vaccination and CD4 T cells after COVID-19. Regarding time point: late sampling 161 to 241 days after vaccination in a few convalescent patients. Treatment: approximately nine-day PBMC culture with coronavirus spike peptide pools or control peptides (ViraFEST assay). A word on this clonotype: The target antigen is unknown.

The V gene end was trimmed by 4 bases and the J gene end by 5 bases; junction bases not matched to a gene: 4. This CDR3 region has 13 residues. The germline CDR1 and CDR2 sequences are SNHLY and FYNNEI. The study's findings and limits: Investigators enrolled relatively few convalescent patients and included no early post-infection timepoints.

The Oncomine TCR Beta short-read assay was applied to DNA of cultured CD4+ T cells. TCRdb ran MiXCR on the PCR reads and lists one entry per CDR3 protein. The repertoire holds 18,000 or so distinct CDR3 sequences, with approximately 56% as singletons. J is TRBJ2-5 and V is TRBV2, with 7 bases lining up with TRBD2. Sample: CD4+ T cells from blood, cultured in vitro, taken about 7 months after SARS-CoV-2 vaccination. This clonotype originated in a human donor who had recovered from COVID-19. Here the CDR3 reads CASSGEGLETQYF. CDR3 in DNA: TGTGCCAGCAGTGGGGAGGGGTTGGAGACCCAGTACTTC.